This TCR beta chain was documented in a study of shared clonotypes between healthy human individuals. Study results and limitations: Memory subsets generally showed smaller estimated richness than naive subsets did.

Libraries were prepared by immunoSEQ multiplex PCR; TCRdb keeps only in-frame clonotypes and omits some of them. The sample records 2 million to 2.5 million clones, about 94% being singletons. V was trimmed by 5 bases and J by 2 bases, leaving 13 bases between them. The length of the CDR3 is 16 residues. The germline CDR1 and CDR2 sequences are MNHNY and SVGAGI (reference sequence). As for this clone: What it binds is unknown.

This sequence originates from a man aged 18 to 30 in good health. The rearrangement uses TRBV6-6 and TRBJ1-6, with D perhaps matching TRBD1 (6 bases). The sample was naive CD4+ T cells sorted from blood. Subset noted: CD45RA+ positively selected. CDR3 sequence (DNA): TGTGCCAGCAGTGGACAGAGTAGGACCTATAATTCACCCCTCCACTTT. Translated: CASSGQSRTYNSPLHF.